The 25 T cell receptor beta chains below come from one sample, sequenced in a study of sequential checkpoint blockade in melanoma. Stated treatment: randomized to nivolumab then ipilimumab (arm A) or the reverse (arm B). Using immunoSEQ multiplex PCR, the repertoire was profiled, and TCRdb retains in-frame clones only, with some absent. Of some 3,700 clones listed, approximately 18% are singletons. Sequencing was performed on tumor tissue (inferred from file names), taken from a patient given nivolumab and ipilimumab in sequence. The receptors come from a human patient with melanoma. Some clones in this sample may be carry-over from other donors' samples.

This clone was detected only a few times. The rearrangement uses TRBV6-8 and TRBJ1-3, with no clear D. V shed 6 bases and J shed 1 base, with 7 bases lying between them. Germline-derived CDR1 and CDR2 are MNHGY and SAAAGT. CDR3 length: 13 amino acids. CDR3 protein: CASRTASGNTIYF. DNA for the CDR3: TGTGCCAGCAGGACCGCTTCTGGAAACACCATATATTTT.

The table lists this clone with many counts. The rearrangement joins TRBV11-3 to TRBJ1-1, with TRBD1 matching 7 bases. V was pared by 2 bases and J by 5 bases, with 11 bases of the junction left unmatched. The CDR3 runs 16 residues. The germline gives CDR1 SGHNT, CDR2 YENEEA. The CDR3 sequence: CASSLLKGAFRTEAFF. The CDR3 nucleotides are TGTGCCAGCAGCTTATTAAAGGGGGCTTTTCGTACTGAAGCTTTCTTT.

This clone was observed many times. As the CDR3 is not closed by the conserved phenylalanine or tryptophan, this likely results from a read error. The chain links TRBV9 to TRBJ1-2, with D hard to call. The CDR3 contains 13 residues. V was clipped by 1 base and J by 3 bases, with 7 bases between them. Germline V CDR1 and CDR2: SGDLS, YYNGEE. DNA for the CDR3: TGTGCCAGCAGCGTACATCAGGACTATGGCTACACCTCC. This codes for CASSVHQDYGYTS.

The J gene is TRBJ2-3, the V gene TRBV18, with D possibly TRBD1 on 6 matching bases. V lost 4 bases, J lost 2 bases, and 22 bases lay in between. Germline V gene data show CDR1 as KGHSH and CDR2 as LQKENI. The CDR3 covers 18 residues. The chain's CDR3 is CASSLLLAGTTSTDTQYF. Written as DNA, the CDR3 is TGTGCCAGCTCACTGCTCCTAGCCGGGACAACCTCCACAGATACGCAGTATTTT.

This rearrangement joins TRBV6-8 to TRBJ2-1, with D tentatively TRBD2 (7 bases). The germline gives CDR1 MNHGY, CDR2 SAAAGT. Trimming shortened V by 6 bases and J by 7 bases, and 19 bases separated the two germline ends. The length of the CDR3 is 15 residues. The CDR3 coding sequence is TGTGCCAGCAGCCTACTCGCCAGGGGAGGGAATGAGCAGTTCTTC. The encoded protein is CASSLLARGGNEQFF.

This clone appeared a few times. This chain connects TRBV4-1 to TRBJ2-2; 8 nucleotides match TRBD1. J was trimmed by 1 base and V by 0 bases; bases with no gene match: 4. CDR1 MGHRA and CDR2 YSYEKL come from the germline V gene. CDR3 size: 17 residues. The CDR3 DNA reads TGCGCCAGCAGCCAAGATAGACAGGGGAGGAACACCGGGGAGCTGTTTTTT. The encoded protein is CASSQDRQGRNTGELFF.

The chain combines TRBV5-1 with TRBJ1-6; TRBD1 agrees at 7 bases. J lost 10 bases, V lost 2 bases, and 6 bases had no gene match. Germline CDR1 and CDR2: SGHRS and YFSETQ. The CDR3 has 14 amino acids. Here the CDR3 reads CASSLATGKSPLHF. CDR3 nucleotide sequence: TGCGCCAGCAGCTTAGCGACAGGGAAATCACCCCTCCACTTT.

The chain links TRBV12-5 to TRBJ1-5; D remains unclear. The CDR3 length is 12 residues. Per the germline V gene, CDR1 is LGHNT and CDR2 is FRNRAP. The DNA of the CDR3 is TGTGCCACCACTAGGCCAGGACAGCCCCAGCATTTT. Its translation: CATTRPGQPQHF.

By share, this clone counts as medium-sized (0.01 to 0.1%). This chain uses TRBV6-8 with TRBJ1-1; TRBD1 is a possible D gene (5 bases). V was clipped by 4 bases and J by 5 bases, with 17 bases between them. Germline V CDR1 and CDR2: MNHGY, SAAAGT. This CDR3 comprises 15 residues. This chain's CDR3 is CASSFGGRARTEAFF. CDR3 DNA sequence: TGTGCCAGCAGTTTTGGGGGACGGGCGCGGACTGAAGCTTTCTTT.

This clone is judged medium-sized (0.01 to 0.1%). This rearrangement joins TRBV6-8 to TRBJ1-1, with 7 bases lining up with TRBD1. The junction had 11 bases not matched to a gene; V was cut back by 10 bases and J by 0 bases. Germline V gene sequence: CDR1 MNHGY, CDR2 SAAAGT. The CDR3 has 15 residues. CDR3 DNA: TGTGCCATCAGGGATTACAGGGGCTTGAACACTGAAGCTTTCTTT. The encoded protein is CAIRDYRGLNTEAFF.

This chain uses TRBV19 with TRBJ2-2; the match to TRBD2 covers 15 bases. The CDR3 totals 19 residues. V gave up 5 bases and J gave up 3 bases; unmatched junction bases: 10. Germline-derived CDR1 and CDR2 are LNHDA and SQIVND (reference sequence). The CDR3 nucleotides read TGTGCCAGTAGTCTACACCTTGGACTAGCGGGGGGGCACACCGGGGAGCTGTTTTTT. Translation gives CASSLHLGLAGGHTGELFF.

The V call is TRBV5-1, the J call TRBJ1-2, with 9 bases lining up with TRBD1. The CDR3 spans 14 residues. The junction had 7 bases not matched to a gene; V was cut back by 3 bases and J by 7 bases. Per the germline V gene, CDR1 is SGHRS and CDR2 is YFSETQ. In nucleotides, the CDR3 is TGCGCCAGCAGCTGGACGGACAGGGGAGTTGGCTACACCTTC. It translates to CASSWTDRGVGYTF.

This clone was observed a few times. This chain uses TRBV28 with TRBJ2-5, with D perhaps being TRBD1 or TRBD2 (5 bases each). The V gene lost 3 bases and the J gene lost 4 bases, with 9 bases spanning the gap. Germline V gives CDR1 MDHEN, CDR2 SYDVKM. The CDR3 sequence is 13 residues long. The DNA of the CDR3 is TGTGCCAGCAGTTTGGGGGTGTTAGAGACCCAGTACTTC. It codes for CASSLGVLETQYF.

CDR3 residues: CASSQDTGDPWEQYF. CDR3 bases: TGTGCCAGCAGCCAAGATACGGGGGACCCCTGGGAGCAGTACTTC. The chain combines TRBV14 with TRBJ2-7, with D possibly matching TRBD2 (6 bases). From germline, CDR1 is SGHDN and CDR2 FVKESK. V shed 0 bases and J shed 7 bases, with 16 bases lying between them. The CDR3 has 15 residues.

This clone showed up just a few times. The CDR3 bases are TGTGCCAGTAGTATAGGGCGGGGGGGAGCAGATACGCAGTATTTT. This sequence encodes CASSIGRGGADTQYF. The V call is TRBV19, the J call TRBJ2-3; 9 bases fit TRBD2. Germline V gives CDR1 LNHDA, CDR2 SQIVND (reference sequence). V lost 1 base to trimming and J lost 4 bases; unmatched junction nucleotides: 3. This CDR3 comprises 15 residues.

This clone was detected a few times. The chain carries TRBV19 and TRBJ2-1, with 10 positions matching TRBD1. CDR3 size: 14 residues. With 3 bases clipped from V and 9 bases from J, the junction kept 5 bases outside the gene matches. Looked up from germline, CDR1 is LNHDA and CDR2 is SQIVND (reference sequence). The CDR3 protein is CASSIGTGVSEQFF. CDR3 in DNA: TGTGCCAGTAGTATTGGGACAGGGGTGAGTGAGCAGTTCTTC.

The chain carries TRBV11-3 and TRBJ2-5, with D perhaps TRBD2 (7 bases). Germline V gene lookup returns CDR1 SGHNT and CDR2 YENEEA. This CDR3 spans 15 amino acids. V lost 8 bases to trimming and J lost 2 bases, with 18 bases between them. The CDR3 loop is CASSRGGESQETQYF. The DNA of the CDR3 is TGTGCCAGCTCTCGAGGGGGGGAAAGTCAAGAGACCCAGTACTTC. The whole variable domain, filled in from reference TRBV11-3 and TRBJ2-5, reads EAGVVQSPRYKIIEKKQPVAFWCNPISGHNTLYWYLQNLGQGPELLIRYENEEAVDDSQLPKDRFSAERLKGVDSTLKIQPAELGDSAVYLCASSRGGESQETQYFGPGTRLLVL.

This clone turned up a few times. At one of its ends the junction is not consistent with the germline gene, which may arise from a read error. The rearrangement joins TRBV6-8 to TRBJ2-2; no definite D call. CDR3 length: 12 residues. Germline lookup yields CDR1 MNHGY and CDR2 SAAAGT. The CDR3, as DNA: TGTGCCATCAGTGTTGGGGCCGGGGAGCTGTTTTTT. Encoded protein: CAISVGAGELFF.

The chain employs TRBV23-1 and TRBJ1-2; weak D call: TRBD1 (6 bases). TRBV23-1 is an ORF for which the function is uncertain. The V end lost 4 bases, the J end lost 5 bases, and 26 bases lay between the germline ends. The CDR3 has 18 residues. The CDR3, as DNA: TGCGCCAGCAGTCCTCCGAAACCCCGGGACACAAGTACATATGGCTACACCTTC. Translated: CASSPPKPRDTSTYGYTF.

At least ten counts were recorded for this clone. The J gene is TRBJ2-5, the V gene TRBV10-3, with 9 bases identical to TRBD2. CDR1 and CDR2 (germline): ENHRY, SYGVKD. Trimming removed 2 bases from V and 5 bases from J; junction bases left unmatched: 6. This CDR3 region has 15 residues. CDR3 protein: CAISEVAGGSETQYF. The CDR3 DNA reads TGTGCCATCAGTGAGGTGGCGGGGGGGTCGGAGACCCAGTACTTC.

The sample holds many counts of this clone. V gene TRBV9 combines with J gene TRBJ2-1; 10 nucleotides line up with TRBD2. Germline lookup yields CDR1 SGDLS and CDR2 YYNGEE. This CDR3 region has 15 residues. Unmatched junction bases numbered 6, after V lost 7 bases and J lost 2 bases. DNA for the CDR3: TGTGCCAGCGGTACTAGCGGGGCGACCTACAATGAGCAGTTCTTC. It specifies CASGTSGATYNEQFF.

This clone was found many times. Here the CDR3 reads CASSSYSGGIGNEQFF. Written as DNA, the CDR3 is TGTGCCAGCAGCTCCTACAGCGGGGGGATTGGGAATGAGCAGTTCTTC. The chain uses TRBV11-3 and TRBJ2-1, with 9 bases aligning to TRBD2. V shed 4 bases, J shed 7 bases, and the junction held 11 bases outside the gene matches. The CDR3 length is 16 residues. From germline, CDR1 is SGHNT and CDR2 YENEEA.

This clone was counted ten times or more. This sequence joins TRBV6-8 and TRBJ1-1; D unresolved. Trimming stripped 4 bases from V and 6 bases from J, with 15 bases between. In germline, CDR1 is MNHGY, CDR2 SAAAGT. The CDR3 loop spans 14 amino acids. The CDR3, as DNA: TGTGCCAGCAGTTCTGGACGCCTGTTTGCTGAAGCTTTCTTT. Its protein is CASSSGRLFAEAFF.

This clone was found a few times. The chain joins TRBV19 to TRBJ1-1, with D maybe TRBD1 (5 bases). V was pared by 2 bases and J by 5 bases, with 15 bases between. The CDR3 runs 15 residues. Germline CDR1 and CDR2: LNHDA and SQIVND (reference sequence). Here the CDR3 reads CASSILGESGTEAFF. The CDR3 region has the DNA TGTGCCAGTAGTATACTGGGGGAGAGTGGAACTGAAGCTTTCTTT.

The table lists this clone with a few counts. The rearrangement joins TRBV6-8 to TRBJ1-5; D is perhaps TRBD1 (6 bases). Germline V lookup: CDR1 MNHGY, CDR2 SAAAGT. Trimming left V 4 bases short and J 4 bases short, with 17 bases between. The CDR3 spans 16 residues. CDR3 amino acids: CASSSRGWKGNQPQHF. The CDR3, as DNA: TGTGCCAGCAGTTCCAGGGGTTGGAAGGGTAATCAGCCCCAGCATTTT.